Each of the 14 T cell receptor beta chains below was sequenced from the same sample in a study of immune evolution from preneoplasia to lung adenocarcinoma. This table comes from immunoSEQ multiplex PCR, and its TCRdb copy is limited to in-frame clones, with some not included. The sample records 8,500 to 13,000 clones, 82% being singletons. Material: FFPE minimally invasive lung adenocarcinoma tissue. The receptors were gathered from an older person with lung adenocarcinoma.

This chain links TRBV11-2 with TRBJ1-1, with D possibly matching TRBD1 (6 bases). The CDR3 has 14 residues. CDR1 SGHAT and CDR2 FQNNGV come from the germline V gene. The V gene lost 3 bases and the J gene lost 1 base, with 9 bases spanning the gap. The CDR3 DNA follows: TGTGCCAGCAGCTTGAACAGGGCGAACACTGAAGCTTTCTTT. This sequence encodes CASSLNRANTEAFF.

The V and J genes are TRBV19 and TRBJ2-7; 9 nucleotides align to TRBD1. The CDR3 has 15 residues. Germline V lookup: CDR1 LNHDA, CDR2 SQIVND (reference sequence). Unmatched junction bases numbered 4, after V lost 2 bases and J lost 2 bases. The CDR3 reads CASSIRTGEAYEQYF. The CDR3 DNA reads TGTGCCAGTAGTATAAGGACAGGGGAGGCCTACGAGCAGTACTTC. Supplemented by reference TRBV19 and TRBJ2-7, the full variable domain reads DGGITQSPKYLFRKEGQNVTLSCEQNLNHDAMYWYRQDPGQGLRLIYYSQIVNDFQKGDIAEGYSVSREKKESFPLTVTSAQKNPTAFYLCASSIRTGEAYEQYFGPGTRLTVT.

This chain joins TRBV9 and TRBJ2-3, with a possible D match to TRBD2 (5 bases). CDR1 is SGDLS, CDR2 YYNGEE, per germline. Trimming removed 6 bases from V and 4 bases from J, with 12 bases in between. The CDR3 contains 13 residues. In DNA form, the CDR3 reads TGTGCCAGCAAGGTACTAGGGCCAGATACGCAGTATTTT. Protein: CASKVLGPDTQYF.

The chain combines TRBV5-8 with TRBJ2-7; TRBD2 agrees at 10 bases. In germline, CDR1 is SGHTS, CDR2 YDEGEE. There are 14 residues in the CDR3. The junction had 7 bases not matched to a gene; V was cut back by 7 bases and J by 3 bases. Here the CDR3 reads CASGVLAGHYEQYF. CDR3 DNA: TGTGCCAGCGGCGTACTAGCGGGGCACTACGAGCAGTACTTC.

This chain connects TRBV6-1 to TRBJ1-2; unclear D gene. Trimming shortened V by 2 bases and J by 7 bases, and 11 bases separated the two germline ends. The CDR3 consists of 13 residues. The germline gives CDR1 MNHNS, CDR2 SASEGT. Here the CDR3 DNA reads TGTGCCAGCAGTGAACGAGAGACTTCTGGCTACACCTTC. It encodes CASSERETSGYTF.

The chain links TRBV5-5 to TRBJ2-5; tentatively, D is TRBD1 (6 bases). The CDR3 has 13 residues. The V gene's germline CDR1 is SGHKS and CDR2 YYEKEE (reference sequence). The V gene lost 4 bases and the J gene lost 5 bases, with 12 bases spanning the gap. CDR3 in amino acids: CASSAQGAETQYF. The CDR3 DNA is TGTGCCAGCAGCGCACAGGGTGCCGAGACCCAGTACTTC.

The gene calls are TRBV28 and TRBJ1-4; no firm D call. V was trimmed by 4 bases and J by 8 bases, leaving 5 bases between them. The CDR3 is 11 amino acids. CDR1 and CDR2 from the germline V gene are MDHEN and SYDVKM. The CDR3: CASSYREKLFF. CDR3 in DNA: TGTGCCAGCAGTTATCGGGAAAAACTGTTTTTT. The variable domain in full, completed from reference TRBV28 and TRBJ1-4, reads DVKVTQSSRYLVKRTGEKVFLECVQDMDHENMFWYRQDPGLGLRLIYFSYDVKMKEKGDIPEGYSVSREKKERFSLILESASTNQTSMYLCASSYREKLFFGSGTQLSVL.

The chain carries TRBV7-9 and TRBJ2-2; 7 bases match TRBD1. The CDR3 is 15 residues long. Germline V gene lookup returns CDR1 SEHNR and CDR2 FQNEAQ (reference sequence). The junction had 9 bases not matched to a gene; V was cut back by 5 bases and J by 6 bases. As DNA, the CDR3 is TGTGCCAGCAGCGAGGACAGGTTTCTTGCCGGGGAGCTGTTTTTT. It is translated as CASSEDRFLAGELFF.

The table lists this clone with a few counts. The chain joins TRBV19 to TRBJ1-5, with D uncertain. The CDR3 has 15 amino acids. V gave up 5 bases and J gave up 1 base, with 12 bases separating them. Germline V gene sequence: CDR1 LNHDA, CDR2 SQIVND (reference sequence). CDR3 sequence: CASSPHGESNQPQHF. CDR3 DNA sequence: TGTGCCAGTAGTCCACACGGTGAGAGCAATCAGCCCCAGCATTTT.

The V gene is TRBV6-5, the J gene TRBJ2-2; TRBD2 might be the D (5 bases). This CDR3 has 14 amino acids. Per the germline V gene, CDR1 is MNHEY and CDR2 is SVGAGI. V lost 6 bases to trimming and J lost 5 bases, with 13 bases between them. The CDR3 DNA follows: TGTGCCAGCAGCCCTTTTACGGGGACCGGGGAGCTGTTTTTT. Translation: CASSPFTGTGELFF.

The chain uses TRBV7-8 and TRBJ1-5; no reliable D call. CDR3 size: 12 residues. CDR1 and CDR2 from the germline V gene are SGHVS and FQNEAQ. V lost 5 bases and J 4 bases, leaving 6 bases between the germline ends. CDR3 amino acids: CASSITNQPQHF. Written as DNA, the CDR3 is TGTGCCAGCAGCATAACGAATCAGCCCCAGCATTTT. Based on the CDR3 plus reference TRBV7-8 and TRBJ1-5, the full variable domain is GAGVSQSPRYKVAKRGQDVALRCDPISGHVSLFWYQQALGQGPEFLTYFQNEAQLDKSGLPSDRFFAERPEGSVSTLKIQRTQQEDSAVYLCASSITNQPQHFGDGTRLSIL.

This clone showed up just once. V usage is TRBV19 and J usage is TRBJ2-1; D unclear. This CDR3 spans 15 amino acids. The V end lost 3 bases, the J end lost 0 bases, and 9 bases lay between the germline ends. The V gene's germline CDR1 is LNHDA and CDR2 SQIVND (reference sequence). In DNA form, the CDR3 reads TGTGCCAGTAGTATCTCCGGGCTCTCCTACAATGAGCAGTTCTTC. Translation gives CASSISGLSYNEQFF.

The chain employs TRBV5-6 and TRBJ1-5, with D unresolved. V was cut by 0 bases and J by 5 bases, with 9 bases left in between. The germline gives CDR1 SGHDT, CDR2 YYEEEE. The CDR3 is made up of 14 amino acids. The CDR3 DNA reads as TGTGCCAGCAGCTTGGCGTTTGAGGATCAGCCCCAGCATTTT. This gives the protein CASSLAFEDQPQHF.

In this sample, this clone turned up a few times. V gene TRBV14 combines with J gene TRBJ2-1, with D unclear. V was pared by 1 base and J by 5 bases, with 9 bases between. Germline V gene lookup returns CDR1 SGHDN and CDR2 FVKESK. The CDR3 has 14 amino acids. The CDR3 here is CASSQVGTNNEQFF. The CDR3 bases are TGTGCCAGCAGCCAAGTGGGCACAAACAATGAGCAGTTCTTC.